Following are 15 T cell receptor beta chains from one sample sequenced in a study of cytomegalovirus exposure and HLA in healthy donors. The PCR made use of 60 Vbeta and 13 Jbeta primers. Sequencing was performed with immunoSEQ multiplex PCR; in TCRdb, only in-frame clones are kept and a portion is missing. This sample has around 210,000 clones, with around 86% found just once. The material sequenced was PBMCs. The receptors stem from a woman between 40 and 50 years old in good health and CMV-seronegative.

The CDR3 is CASTSTNEKLFF. CDR3 DNA sequence: TGTGCCAGCACCTCAACTAATGAAAAACTGTTTTTT. This chain uses TRBV28 with TRBJ1-4; D is unresolved. V was shortened by 7 bases and J by 0 bases, with 3 bases between the two germline ends. The CDR3 runs to 12 residues. Germline V gene sequence: CDR1 MDHEN, CDR2 SYDVKM.

This clone was observed a handful of times. The chain is built from TRBV6-6 and TRBJ1-4, with D possibly being TRBD1 (5 bases). The germline V gene encodes CDR1 MNHNY and CDR2 SVGAGI (reference sequence). V lost 6 bases and J 7 bases, leaving 9 bases between the germline ends. The CDR3 runs to 12 residues. CDR3 in amino acids: CASRDISEKLFF. CDR3 nucleotide sequence: TGTGCCAGCAGGGACATAAGTGAAAAACTGTTTTTT.

The rearrangement uses TRBV29-1 and TRBJ2-7; 9 nucleotides match TRBD2. The CDR3 is 12 amino acids. After removal of 4 bases from V and 6 bases from J, the junction contained 4 bases not matched to a gene. Germline V gene sequence: CDR1 SQVTM, CDR2 ANQGSEA. The CDR3 is CSVVGLAGEQYF. The CDR3 DNA sequence: TGCAGCGTTGTGGGACTAGCCGGCGAGCAGTACTTC.

The chain couples TRBV15 to TRBJ1-1; 8 nucleotides match TRBD1. CDR1 is LNHNV, CDR2 YYDKDF, per germline (reference sequence). Losses at the gene ends were 4 bases for V and 5 bases for J; bases not matched to a gene: 9. The CDR3 has 15 residues. The CDR3 region is CATSIQDRVQTEAFF. In DNA, the CDR3 is TGTGCCACCAGCATACAGGACAGGGTTCAAACTGAAGCTTTCTTT.

J is TRBJ2-1 and V is TRBV27; D not certain. From germline, CDR1 is MNHEY and CDR2 SMNVEV (reference sequence). The CDR3 covers 13 residues. V was clipped by 6 bases and J by 0 bases, with 6 bases between them. In DNA, the CDR3 is TGTGCCAGCAGGTCTTACTCCTACAATGAGCAGTTCTTC. It translates to CASRSYSYNEQFF.

The rearrangement uses TRBV2 and TRBJ1-2; 7 bases line up with TRBD1. In germline, CDR1 is SNHLY, CDR2 FYNNEI. This CDR3 has 16 residues. The trim removed 5 bases at V and 6 bases at J, leaving 15 bases unmatched. The CDR3 protein is CASSKPHDRVFDGYTF. The CDR3 nucleotides read TGTGCCAGCAGTAAACCCCACGACAGGGTCTTCGATGGCTACACCTTC. The variable domain in full, with the rest retrieved from reference TRBV2 and TRBJ1-2, is EPEVTQTPSHQVTQMGQEVILRCVPISNHLYFYWYRQILGQKVEFLVSFYNNEISEKSEIFDDQFSVERPDGSNFTLKIRSTKLEDSAMYFCASSKPHDRVFDGYTFGSGTRLTVV.

The chain carries TRBV29-1 and TRBJ2-1; D is ambiguous. Germline lookup yields CDR1 SQVTM and CDR2 ANQGSEA. V dropped 4 bases and J dropped 6 bases, with 10 bases sitting between them. The CDR3 covers 12 residues. DNA for the CDR3: TGCAGCGTTGGTCTAAACTTCAATGAGCAGTTCTTC. It codes for CSVGLNFNEQFF.

The rearrangement joins TRBV1 to TRBJ1-1. TRBV1 has pseudogene status. The CDR3 sequence is 18 residues long. Here the CDR3 reads CTSSPPSTGDSKSTEAFF. The DNA for the CDR3 is TGCACCAGCAGCCCCCCCTCGACGGGGGACTCAAAAAGCACTGAAGCTTTCTTT.

CDR3: CASSLRLAGEYNEQFF. CDR3 nucleotides: TGTGCCAGCAGCCTCCGACTAGCGGGAGAGTACAATGAGCAGTTCTTC. The chain links TRBV7-3 to TRBJ2-1, with 12 bases identical to TRBD2. This CDR3 is 16 amino acids long. J lost 4 bases, V lost 5 bases, and 6 bases had no gene match. The germline V gene encodes CDR1 SGHTA and CDR2 FQGTGA.

The rearrangement links TRBV11-1 to TRBJ1-4; 7 bases align to TRBD1. The CDR3 spans 17 residues. Trimming took 1 base from V and 2 from J; bases not matched to a gene: 7. Germline V gives CDR1 SGHAT, CDR2 FQDESV (reference sequence). CDR3 loop: CASSLDHRGATNEKLFF. The CDR3 DNA sequence: TGTGCCAGCAGCTTAGACCACAGGGGAGCGACTAATGAAAAACTGTTTTTT.

The gene calls are TRBV11-1 and TRBJ1-5, with 8 bases matching TRBD1. V lost 5 bases to trimming and J lost 3 bases; unmatched junction nucleotides: 3. Germline V CDR1 and CDR2: SGHAT, FQDESV (reference sequence). This CDR3 is built from 14 residues. CDR3 protein: CASSTGQANQPQHF. The CDR3 DNA sequence: TGTGCCAGCAGCACGGGACAGGCCAATCAGCCCCAGCATTTT.

The V gene is TRBV25-1, the J gene TRBJ1-1; D is ambiguous. Germline values: CDR1 MGHDK, CDR2 SYGVNS. The ends were cut back, 3 bases at V and 5 bases at J, with 10 bases in the middle. This CDR3 contains 13 residues. The CDR3 region has the DNA TGTGCCAGCAGTGAGAGGAGGGAAACTGAAGCTTTCTTT. It encodes CASSERRETEAFF.

J is TRBJ2-7 and V is TRBV28; 7 nucleotides align to TRBD2. Unmatched junction bases numbered 8, after V lost 8 bases and J lost 4 bases. Germline V gives CDR1 MDHEN, CDR2 SYDVKM. CDR3 length equals 13 residues. The CDR3 region has the DNA TGTGCCAGCGGCGTCGGGGAGGGATACGAGCAGTACTTC. Translated, it gives CASGVGEGYEQYF.

The chain has TRBV9 and TRBJ2-3; D not certain. The CDR3 is made up of 14 amino acids. Trimming removed 4 bases from V and 5 bases from J, with 14 bases in between. Germline assignment: CDR1 SGDLS and CDR2 YYNGEE. The chain's CDR3 is CASSPPRSEDTQYF. The CDR3 DNA sequence: TGTGCCAGCAGCCCTCCTAGGTCGGAAGATACGCAGTATTTT.

This chain joins TRBV18 and TRBJ2-5; perhaps TRBD1 as D (6 bases). CDR3 size: 13 residues. Between the trimmed V and J ends, which lost 8 bases and 5 bases, there was a span of 15 bases. Germline CDR1 and CDR2: KGHSH and LQKENI. This chain's CDR3 is CASTVGAGETQYF. CDR3 coding DNA: TGTGCCAGCACTGTGGGGGCTGGGGAGACCCAGTACTTC.